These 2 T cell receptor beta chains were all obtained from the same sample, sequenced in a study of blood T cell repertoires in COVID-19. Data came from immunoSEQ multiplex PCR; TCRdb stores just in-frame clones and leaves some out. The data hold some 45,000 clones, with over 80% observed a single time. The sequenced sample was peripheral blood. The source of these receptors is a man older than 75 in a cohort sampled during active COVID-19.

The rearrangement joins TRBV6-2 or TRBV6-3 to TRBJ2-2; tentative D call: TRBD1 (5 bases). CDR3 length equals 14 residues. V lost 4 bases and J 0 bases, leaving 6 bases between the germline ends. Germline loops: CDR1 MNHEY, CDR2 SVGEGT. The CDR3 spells CASSWGPNTGELFF. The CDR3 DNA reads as TGTGCCAGCAGTTGGGGCCCGAACACCGGGGAGCTGTTTTTT.

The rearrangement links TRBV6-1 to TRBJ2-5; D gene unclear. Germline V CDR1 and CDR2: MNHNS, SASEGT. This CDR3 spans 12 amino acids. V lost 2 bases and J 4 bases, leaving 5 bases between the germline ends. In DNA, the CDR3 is TGTGCCAGCAGTGAACAGTCAGAGACCCAGTACTTC. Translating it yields CASSEQSETQYF.